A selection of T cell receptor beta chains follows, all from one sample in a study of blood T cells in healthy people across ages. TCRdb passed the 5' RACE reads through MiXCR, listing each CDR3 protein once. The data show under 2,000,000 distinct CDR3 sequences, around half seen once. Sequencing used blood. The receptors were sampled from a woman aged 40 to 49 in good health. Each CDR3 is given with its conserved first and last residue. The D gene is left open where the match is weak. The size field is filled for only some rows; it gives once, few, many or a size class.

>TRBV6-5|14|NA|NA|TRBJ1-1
CASSFRNQNTEAFF
TGTGCCAGCAGTTTCAGGAACCAGAACACTGAAGCTTTCTTT
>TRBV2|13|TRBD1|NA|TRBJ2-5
CASNRGQQETQYF
TGTGCCAGCAACCGGGGACAGCAAGAGACCCAGTACTTC
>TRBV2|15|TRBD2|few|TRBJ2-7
CASSEERGGSYEQYF
TGTGCCAGCAGTGAAGAGCGGGGCGGCTCCTACGAGCAGTACTTC
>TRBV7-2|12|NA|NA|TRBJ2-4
CASSPLKGEQYF
TGTGCCAGCAGCCCCCTTAAGGGAGAGCAGTACTTC
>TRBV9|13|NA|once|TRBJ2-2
CASSVAGVGELFF
TGTGCCAGCAGCGTAGCGGGGGTCGGGGAGCTGTTTTTT
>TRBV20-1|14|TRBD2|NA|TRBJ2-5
CSPAGRGGQETQYF
TGCAGCCCCGCGGGACGGGGGGGACAAGAGACCCAGTACTTC
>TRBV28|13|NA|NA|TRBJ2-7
CASSLSRWYEQYF
TGTGCCAGCAGTTTAAGTAGATGGTACGAGCAGTACTTC
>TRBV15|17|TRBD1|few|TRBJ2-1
CATSRAIARTGMYEQFF
TGTGCCACCAGCAGGGCCATCGCCCGGACAGGGATGTATGAGCAGTTCTTC
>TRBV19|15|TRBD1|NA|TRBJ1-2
CASSGRDSSNYGYTF
TGTGCCAGTAGTGGGAGGGACAGCTCTAACTATGGCTACACCTTC
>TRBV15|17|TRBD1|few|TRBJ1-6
CATSRGGGRWGDSPLHF
TGTGCCACCAGCAGAGGAGGGGGCAGGTGGGGAGATTCACCCCTCCACTTT
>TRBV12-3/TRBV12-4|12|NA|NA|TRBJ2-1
CASRQGGNEQFF
TGTGCCAGCAGACAGGGTGGTAATGAGCAGTTCTTC
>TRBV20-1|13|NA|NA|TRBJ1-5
CSARVRVGEPQHF
TGCAGTGCTAGAGTTAGGGTGGGTGAGCCCCAGCATTTT
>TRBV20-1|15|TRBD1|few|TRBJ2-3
CSAQGTGLSTDTQYF
TGCAGTGCTCAAGGGACAGGGCTGAGCACAGATACGCAGTATTTT
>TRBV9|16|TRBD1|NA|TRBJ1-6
CASSQGQVSYNSPLHF
TGTGCCAGCAGCCAGGGACAGGTCTCCTATAATTCACCCCTCCACTTT
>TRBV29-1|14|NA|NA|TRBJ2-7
CSVNSQGSIDEQYF
TGCAGCGTGAACTCACAGGGAAGTATCGACGAGCAGTACTTC
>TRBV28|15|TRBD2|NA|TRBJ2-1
CASSSAGGPSNEQFF
TGTGCCAGCAGTTCAGCGGGGGGGCCGTCCAATGAGCAGTTCTTC
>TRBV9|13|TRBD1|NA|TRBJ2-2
CASRDSITGELFF
TGTGCCAGCCGGGACAGTATCACCGGGGAGCTGTTTTTT
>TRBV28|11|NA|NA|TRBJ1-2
CASTGPGGYTF
TGTGCCAGCACGGGACCGGGAGGCTACACCTTC
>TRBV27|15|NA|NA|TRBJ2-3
CASTDPGAGTDTQYF
TGTGCCAGCACCGACCCGGGGGCGGGCACAGATACGCAGTATTTT
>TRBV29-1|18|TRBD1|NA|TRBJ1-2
CSVEGYRGEQRANYGYTF
TGCAGCGTTGAAGGTTACAGGGGCGAGCAAAGAGCTAACTATGGCTACACCTTC
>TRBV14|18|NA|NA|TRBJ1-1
CASSQDEEGLRTNTEAFF
TGTGCCAGCAGCCAAGATGAAGAAGGACTACGTACGAACACTGAAGCTTTCTTT
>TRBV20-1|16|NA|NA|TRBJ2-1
CSAVLIGGSIVYEQFF
TGCAGTGCTGTATTAATAGGAGGGTCCATTGTTTACGAGCAGTTCTTC